This paragraph covers one TCR beta chain sequence. Deletions cut 5 bases from V and 7 bases from J, with 10 bases between. CDR1 is SGHRS, CDR2 YFSETQ, per germline. The CDR3 is 12 residues long. This entry comes from a study of blood T cell repertoires in COVID-19. Turning to the study itself: Nucleic acid was either cDNA or gDNA, and it came from T cells, B-cell-depleted T cells, or PBMCs.

Original handling: Amplified reference gene primers provided the basis for estimating nucleated cell counts. The table came from immunoSEQ multiplex PCR; TCRdb's copy has only in-frame clones and leaves some out. V, J and clone size reflect that table, while D and trimming were determined from the DNA. There are about 260,000 clones in the sample; roughly 86% occur only once, and 2% to 2.5% lies in the top ten. The sample was peripheral blood. The J gene is TRBJ2-1, the V gene TRBV5-1; D perhaps matches TRBD2 (6 bases). This receptor was identified in a woman in her forties or fifties with acute or convalescent COVID-19. Here the CDR3 DNA reads TGCGCCAGCAGGAAGGAGGGGAATGAGCAGTTCTTC. Protein: CASRKEGNEQFF.